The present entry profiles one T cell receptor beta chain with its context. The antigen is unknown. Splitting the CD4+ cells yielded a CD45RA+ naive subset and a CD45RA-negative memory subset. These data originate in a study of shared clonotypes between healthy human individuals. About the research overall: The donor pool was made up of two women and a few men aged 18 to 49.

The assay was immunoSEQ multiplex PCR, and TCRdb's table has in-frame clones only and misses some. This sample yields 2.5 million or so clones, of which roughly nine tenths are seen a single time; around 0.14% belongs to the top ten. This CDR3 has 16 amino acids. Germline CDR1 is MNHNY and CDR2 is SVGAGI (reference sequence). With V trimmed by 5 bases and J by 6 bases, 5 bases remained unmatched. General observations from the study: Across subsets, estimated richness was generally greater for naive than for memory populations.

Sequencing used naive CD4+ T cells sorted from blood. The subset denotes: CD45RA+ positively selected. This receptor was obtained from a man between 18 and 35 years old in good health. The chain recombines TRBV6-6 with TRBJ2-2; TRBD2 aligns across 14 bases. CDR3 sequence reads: CASSQPTSGGAGELFF. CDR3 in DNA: TGTGCCAGCAGTCAGCCGACTAGCGGGGGGGCCGGGGAGCTGTTTTTT.